Described below is a single TCR beta chain sequence and its context. Its antigen has not been determined. Base qualities are not provided; no much larger clone lies one nucleotide away. This entry belongs to a study of blood T cell repertoires in COVID-19 (TCRdb year 2020). Study-wide context: The collaborator samples originated in the United States, Italy and Spain and spanned the acute and convalescent phases of COVID-19. Samples were obtained from the ongoing ImmuneRACE study (first 160 participants) and from 950 to 1,500 subjects provided by 6 global collaborators. The dataset comprised deeply sampled blood TCRbeta repertoires from subjects exposed to, actively infected with, or recovered from COVID-19. A de-identified subject ID, COVID-19 status, age in years and sex were almost always included in the sample metadata. Where available, HLA class I and class II types were taken from metadata supplied by the sample provider and were not determined by assay-based typing. The material from the prospective study consisted of cDNA or gDNA derived from T cells, B-cell-depleted T cells, or PBMCs. The repertoires were made available in a free public database intended to serve as a resource for research on the immune response to SARS-CoV-2.

The CDR3, cysteine through phenylalanine, is 14 amino acids long. The entry retains the CDR3 DNA only, 42 bases that are in frame from base 1. CDR1 and CDR2 (MNHEY, SMNVEV) derive from the germline V gene (reference sequence). At the junction V is shortened by 5 bases and J by 4 bases, with 15 bases in between. The immunoSEQ Assay, a bias-controlled multiplex PCR, was used to amplify TCRbeta CDR3 regions from genomic DNA. The published analysis was carried out like this. Within the assay, amplification of reference gene primers was used to estimate how many nucleated cells each sample contained. To quantify the absolute abundance of each unique TCRbeta CDR3 rearrangement, sequence reads were collapsed and filtered. For each sample, productive Simpson clonality was calculated as the square root of Simpson's diversity index across productive rearrangements. TCRdb limited this immuneACCESS table to in-frame rearrangements with V and J called. A share of clones is missing; checked studies link under half to unresolved V genes, and the rest is unexplained. Clone size and the V and J calls come from that table; the DNA yielded D and trimming. The table for this sample lists roughly 300,000 clones; roughly 88% of them were counted only once. About 8.5% of the sample is in the top ten clones.

Study-wide conclusions, independent of this receptor: The quantity of clinical and demographic metadata differed by source and by participant and was supplied without curation.

The collaborating institutions used their own protocols to collect whole blood in K2EDTA tubes. Collaborator samples were shipped for TCRbeta analysis as frozen whole blood, isolated PBMCs, or DNA extracted from either sample type. The sequence is built from TRBV27 and TRBJ2-7; a tentative D match to TRBD1 spans 6 bases. Sequencing was done on a sample of peripheral blood. The TCR sequence derives from a man between 18 and 29 years old with active or convalescent COVID-19. In nucleotide form, the sequence is TGTGCCAGCAGTCTAACCCCGGACAGTTACGAGCAGTACTTC. This codes for CASSLTPDSYEQYF.